The entry below gives a single TCR beta chain sequence along with its context. This sample is part of a study of PD-1 and CTLA-4 blockade in melanoma. Here immunoSEQ multiplex PCR was the method, and the copy in TCRdb shows in-frame clones only, minus some. Among 31,000 or so clones listed, 88% were seen once. The trim removed 5 bases at V and 2 bases at J, leaving 5 bases unmatched. CDR3 length equals 14 residues. Germline CDR1 and CDR2: SGHVS and FQNEAQ. The chain employs TRBV7-8 and TRBJ2-7, with TRBD1 matching over 8 bases. The input for sequencing was CD8+ T cells from peripheral blood, taken from a patient given anti-PD-1 treatment. This receptor was identified in a human donor with melanoma. The CDR3 DNA follows: TGTGCCAGCAGCCCGACAGGGGTCACCTACGAGCAGTACTTC. It yields the protein CASSPTGVTYEQYF.